Listed here are 6 T cell receptor beta chains from one sample, sequenced in a study of regulatory T cells. Amplification used 52 TRBV primers and 13 TRBJ primers. Sequencing was performed with immunoSEQ multiplex PCR; in TCRdb, only in-frame clones are kept and a portion is missing. Of 15,000 to 20,000 clones listed, roughly 90% were seen once; the top ten hold roughly 32%. Sequenced sample: CD8+ T cells sorted from blood. These receptors all stem from a person aged 18-29 years with CD3G deficiency.

CDR3 protein: CASSLGPGGPTDTQYF. The DNA for the CDR3 is TGTGCCAGCAGCTTAGGCCCGGGGGGCCCCACAGATACGCAGTATTTT. The J gene is TRBJ2-3, the V gene TRBV7-6; maybe TRBD2 (7 bases). Trimming left V 1 base short and J 2 bases short, with 13 bases between. The CDR3 consists of 16 residues. Per the germline V gene, CDR1 is SGHVS and CDR2 is FNYEAQ.

The sample holds one count of this clone. The chain recombines TRBV5-4 with TRBJ1-1; D unresolved. Germline loops: CDR1 SGHNT, CDR2 YYREEE (reference sequence). Trimming took off 4 bases at V and 0 bases at J, with 13 bases between the two ends. The CDR3 is 15 residues long. The chain's CDR3 is CASSTQNFLNTEAFF. CDR3 DNA: TGTGCCAGCAGCACTCAAAACTTCTTGAACACTGAAGCTTTCTTT.

Sample share makes this clone large. The gene calls are TRBV27 and TRBJ2-7; TRBD1 aligns across 8 bases. The CDR3 has 14 amino acids. The germline V gene has CDR1 MNHEY and CDR2 SMNVEV (reference sequence). Trimming at V came to 6 bases and at J to 5 bases, leaving 9 bases not matched to a gene. This CDR3 reads CASSFGTGTNEQYF. For the CDR3, the DNA is TGTGCCAGCAGCTTCGGGACAGGTACGAACGAGCAGTACTTC.

The chain has TRBV4-1 and TRBJ2-2; D remains ambiguous. Germline values: CDR1 MGHRA, CDR2 YSYEKL. V gave up 0 bases and J gave up 9 bases, with 8 bases separating them. The CDR3 totals 13 residues. CDR3: CASSQEVGRELFF. The CDR3 bases are TGCGCCAGCAGCCAAGAGGTGGGCCGGGAGCTGTTTTTT.

The chain couples TRBV20-1 to TRBJ1-2, with a possible D match to TRBD1 (5 bases). Germline V gives CDR1 DFQATT, CDR2 SNEGSKA (reference sequence). The CDR3 runs 11 residues. The V and J ends lost 5 bases and 6 bases respectively, with 10 bases between them. CDR3 coding DNA: TGCAGTGCTCCCAAAGGGGATGGCTACACCTTC. Protein sequence: CSAPKGDGYTF.

The chain links TRBV7-9 to TRBJ1-1, with D unclear. Germline assignment: CDR1 SEHNR and CDR2 FQNEAQ (reference sequence). The CDR3 contains 13 residues. V was cut by 1 base and J by 3 bases, with 6 bases left in between. The CDR3 here is CASSLGAYTEAFF. The CDR3, as DNA: TGTGCCAGCAGCTTAGGGGCTTACACTGAAGCTTTCTTT.